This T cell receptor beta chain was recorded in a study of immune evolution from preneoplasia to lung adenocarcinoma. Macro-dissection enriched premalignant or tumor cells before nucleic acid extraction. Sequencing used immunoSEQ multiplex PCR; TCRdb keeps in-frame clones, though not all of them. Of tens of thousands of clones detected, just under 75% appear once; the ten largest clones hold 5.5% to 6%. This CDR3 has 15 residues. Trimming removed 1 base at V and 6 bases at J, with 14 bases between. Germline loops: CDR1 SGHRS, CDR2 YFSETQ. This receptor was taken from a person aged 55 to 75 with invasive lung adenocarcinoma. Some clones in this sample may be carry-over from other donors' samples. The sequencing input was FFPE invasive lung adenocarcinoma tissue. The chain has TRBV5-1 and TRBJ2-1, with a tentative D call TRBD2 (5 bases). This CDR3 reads CASSLFPPSPNEQFF. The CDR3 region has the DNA TGCGCCAGCAGCTTGTTCCCTCCTAGCCCCAATGAGCAGTTCTTC.